One and the same sample provided the 28 T cell receptor beta chains below, sequenced in a study of PD-L1 blockade in urothelial cancer. Here immunoSEQ multiplex PCR was the method, and the copy in TCRdb shows in-frame clones only, minus some. Altogether about 33,000 clones are present, about 87% being singletons, with the ten largest covering 15% to 18%. The time point was: pretreatment peripheral blood. The sequences come from PBMCs, collected around atezolizumab (anti-PD-L1) treatment. These receptors all stem from a man in his 60s with urothelial cancer.

The rearrangement uses TRBV6-1 and TRBJ1-1, with 7 positions matching TRBD1. With 2 bases clipped from V and 4 bases from J, the junction kept 7 bases outside the gene matches. The CDR3 consists of 15 residues. Germline lookup yields CDR1 MNHNS and CDR2 SASEGT. CDR3 region: CASSESLSGGTEAFF. Written as DNA, the CDR3 is TGTGCCAGCAGTGAATCACTATCAGGGGGCACTGAAGCTTTCTTT.

V usage is TRBV9 and J usage is TRBJ1-3; no firm D call. Germline CDR1 is SGDLS and CDR2 is YYNGEE. The V end lost 0 bases, the J end lost 0 bases, and 7 bases lay between the germline ends. The CDR3 length is 15 residues. CDR3: CASSVAASSGNTIYF. DNA of the CDR3: TGTGCCAGCAGCGTAGCAGCTAGCTCTGGAAACACCATATATTTT. The complete variable domain, with remaining parts taken from reference TRBV9 and TRBJ1-3, reads DSGVTQTPKHLITATGQRVTLRCSPRSGDLSVYWYQQSLDQGLQFLIQYYNGEERAKGNILERFSAQQFPDLHSELNLSSLELGDSALYFCASSVAASSGNTIYFGEGSWLTVV.

The gene calls are TRBV19 and TRBJ1-5; a weak D match, TRBD1 (5 bases). V was pared by 7 bases and J by 3 bases, with 10 bases between. CDR1 and CDR2 (germline): LNHDA, SQIVND (reference sequence). The CDR3 length is 13 residues. This chain's CDR3 is CASNGGFNQPQHF. CDR3 nucleotides: TGTGCCAGTAACGGGGGATTCAATCAGCCCCAGCATTTT.

This chain uses TRBV11-1 with TRBJ2-5; unclear D gene. V lost 5 bases to trimming and J lost 5 bases, with 15 bases between them. This CDR3 comprises 14 residues. CDR1 is SGHAT and CDR2 is FQDESV in the germline V gene (reference sequence). The CDR3 nucleotides are TGTGCCAGCAGCCCCGAGGCGTTGACGGAGACCCAGTACTTC. This codes for CASSPEALTETQYF.

The rearrangement joins TRBV7-2 to TRBJ2-7; TRBD1 matches 8 bases. With 2 bases clipped from V and 2 bases from J, the junction kept 11 bases outside the gene matches. CDR1 SGHTA and CDR2 FQGNSA come from the germline V gene. There are 17 residues in the CDR3. The CDR3 reads CASSLFERTGQTYEQYF. CDR3 DNA sequence: TGTGCCAGCAGCTTATTTGAAAGGACAGGGCAAACCTACGAGCAGTACTTC.

The rearrangement joins TRBV28 to TRBJ1-4, with D perhaps matching TRBD1 (5 bases). Trimming cost V 4 bases and J 0 bases, with 12 bases left between them. The CDR3 consists of 16 residues. Germline values: CDR1 MDHEN, CDR2 SYDVKM. CDR3 amino acids: CASSSPQGTTNEKLFF. CDR3 DNA: TGTGCCAGCAGTTCACCCCAGGGTACAACTAATGAAAAACTGTTTTTT.

V gene TRBV11-2 combines with J gene TRBJ2-2; D might be TRBD2 (5 bases). The CDR3 is 17 amino acids. V was pared by 1 base and J by 1 base, with 13 bases between. The germline V gene encodes CDR1 SGHAT and CDR2 FQNNGV. The CDR3 reads CASSLGVGVGNTGELFF. The CDR3 DNA reads as TGTGCCAGCAGCTTAGGAGTGGGAGTGGGGAACACCGGGGAGCTGTTTTTT.

The genes are TRBV27 and TRBJ1-5; no definite D call. Between the trimmed V and J ends, which lost 10 bases and 2 bases, there was a span of 18 bases. CDR1 is MNHEY and CDR2 is SMNVEV in the germline V gene (reference sequence). The CDR3 loop spans 15 amino acids. CDR3: CATKLWPSGNQPQHF. The CDR3 coding sequence is TGTGCCACCAAATTGTGGCCCTCAGGCAATCAGCCCCAGCATTTT.

This clone was seen more than once but under ten times. The genes are TRBV7-6 and TRBJ1-4; 7 bases are shared with TRBD1. The CDR3 runs 15 residues. CDR1 and CDR2 from the germline V gene are SGHVS and FNYEAQ. The V and J ends lost 1 base and 3 bases, in that order; junction bases with no gene match: 2. The CDR3 DNA is TGTGCCAGCAGCTTAGAGGGGGCGGCTAATGAAAAACTGTTTTTT. Its translation is CASSLEGAANEKLFF.

The chain carries TRBV2 and TRBJ2-2, with D perhaps TRBD2 (6 bases). The CDR3 has 15 amino acids. CDR1 is SNHLY, CDR2 FYNNEI, per germline. V was trimmed by 7 bases and J by 3 bases, leaving 15 bases between them. The CDR3 spells CASMVEGGDTGELFF. CDR3 nucleotides: TGTGCCAGCATGGTAGAGGGAGGCGACACCGGGGAGCTGTTTTTT.

The J gene is TRBJ2-7, the V gene TRBV10-3; 7 nucleotides agree with TRBD1. J was trimmed by 2 bases and V by 5 bases; bases with no gene match: 6. Germline V gene data show CDR1 as ENHRY and CDR2 as SYGVKD. CDR3 size: 14 residues. CDR3 DNA: TGTGCCATCAGTTTTGGACAGGTTACCTACGAGCAGTACTTC. Translated, it gives CAISFGQVTYEQYF.

This chain links TRBV7-6 with TRBJ2-3; the D gene is possibly TRBD2 (5 bases). This CDR3 is 15 amino acids long. V lost 5 bases, J lost 6 bases, and 18 bases lay in between. Germline loops: CDR1 SGHVS, CDR2 FNYEAQ. The chain's CDR3 is CASSPSYPPGDTQYF. CDR3 coding DNA: TGTGCCAGCAGCCCTAGCTACCCACCCGGGGATACGCAGTATTTT.

The chain combines TRBV7-8 with TRBJ1-3, with D hard to call. The CDR3 sequence is 14 residues long. Germline loops: CDR1 SGHVS, CDR2 FQNEAQ. V lost 0 bases and J lost 4, with 7 bases in between. CDR3 loop: CASSLALTGNTIYF. The CDR3 nucleotides are TGTGCCAGCAGCTTAGCGCTAACGGGAAACACCATATATTTT.

The gene calls are TRBV29-1 and TRBJ1-2; 7 bases match TRBD1. V was clipped by 2 bases and J by 8 bases; unmatched bases: 11. The CDR3 has 14 residues. Germline loops: CDR1 SQVTM, CDR2 ANQGSEA. CDR3 sequence: CSVEPPGGGIGYTF. The CDR3 coding sequence is TGCAGCGTTGAACCTCCCGGAGGGGGCATAGGCTACACCTTC.

This chain joins TRBV11-1 and TRBJ2-5, with D perhaps TRBD2 (6 bases). The CDR3 spans 16 residues. V lost 2 bases and J lost 3, with 16 bases in between. CDR1 and CDR2 (germline): SGHAT, FQDESV (reference sequence). The CDR3 spells CASSLSLAVRKETQYF. The DNA for the CDR3 is TGTGCCAGCAGCTTAAGTTTAGCGGTTAGGAAAGAGACCCAGTACTTC.

This clone was observed a handful of times. The chain is built from TRBV28 and TRBJ2-1, with D possibly TRBD2 on 6 matching bases. Deletions cut 10 bases from V and 4 bases from J, with 23 bases between. Germline loops: CDR1 MDHEN, CDR2 SYDVKM. This CDR3 has 16 amino acids. The CDR3 DNA reads TGTGCCACCCTCCCCGGGGCGGGACCCACTTACAATGAGCAGTTCTTC. Its protein is CATLPGAGPTYNEQFF.

This chain connects TRBV10-1 to TRBJ1-4, with unresolved D. Germline V lookup: CDR1 WNHNN, CDR2 SYGVQD (reference sequence). The CDR3 spans 16 residues. Trimming pared 6 bases from V and 10 bases from J, leaving 24 bases between. The CDR3 protein is CASSDSRTDPEGKLFF. CDR3 DNA sequence: TGCGCCAGCAGCGATTCCAGGACGGACCCGGAGGGAAAACTGTTTTTT.

The V gene is TRBV30, the J gene TRBJ1-2; a weak D match, TRBD1 (5 bases). Between the trimmed V and J ends, which lost 2 bases and 8 bases, there was a span of 21 bases. The CDR3 runs to 15 residues. CDR1 GTSNPN and CDR2 SVGIG come from the germline V gene (reference sequence). CDR3 sequence: CAWSPRGPGVAGYTF. The CDR3 region has the DNA TGTGCCTGGAGTCCACGCGGACCGGGGGTTGCCGGCTACACCTTC.

The chain couples TRBV2 to TRBJ1-4; D gene ambiguous. The germline CDR1 and CDR2 sequences are SNHLY and FYNNEI. The CDR3 spans 12 residues. V lost 8 bases, J lost 11 bases, and 15 bases lay in between. The CDR3 loop is CASLGTGSKLFF. The CDR3, as DNA: TGTGCCAGCTTAGGAACGGGTTCGAAACTGTTTTTT.

The chain is built from TRBV5-1 and TRBJ2-4, with TRBD2 matching 16 bases. This CDR3 is 17 amino acids long. Germline V gives CDR1 SGHRS, CDR2 YFSETQ. The V segment lost 2 bases and the J segment 7 bases; nucleotides outside the gene matches: 6. CDR3 bases: TGCGCCAGCAGCTTTGGGACTAGCGGGGGGGTGTCGAACATTCAGTACTTC. Amino acid sequence: CASSFGTSGGVSNIQYF.

The V gene is TRBV11-3, the J gene TRBJ1-1; weak D call: TRBD1 (6 bases). CDR3 size: 16 residues. The germline V and J ends were trimmed by 1 base and 5 bases, with 17 bases remaining between them. Germline V gene sequence: CDR1 SGHNT, CDR2 YENEEA. CDR3 coding DNA: TGTGCCAGCAGCTTAGGGGGGACTACAGGGAGAACTGAAGCTTTCTTT. Encoded protein: CASSLGGTTGRTEAFF.

The V and J genes are TRBV27 and TRBJ2-7; TRBD2 matches at 14 bases. Per germline, CDR1 MNHEY and CDR2 SMNVEV (reference sequence). V shed 5 bases, J shed 4 bases, and the junction held 7 bases outside the gene matches. The CDR3 sequence is 16 residues long. Here the CDR3 DNA reads TGTGCCAGCAGTATCGACGGGACTAGCGGGAGTTACGAGCAGTACTTC. It codes for CASSIDGTSGSYEQYF.

This clone was counted once. The chain couples TRBV7-3 to TRBJ1-1; 7 bases agree with TRBD1. Germline CDR1 SGHTA, CDR2 FQGTGA. The CDR3 loop spans 15 amino acids. V lost 4 bases and J lost 4; bases outside the gene matches: 9. CDR3 bases: TGTGCCAGCAGCTCAGACAGGGCCGGAAGCACTGAAGCTTTCTTT. It is translated as CASSSDRAGSTEAFF. Full variable domain (outside the CDR3, taken from reference TRBV7-3 and TRBJ1-1): GAGVSQTPSNKVTEKGKYVELRCDPISGHTALYWYRQSLGQGPEFLIYFQGTGAADDSGLPNDRFFAVRPEGSVSTLKIQRTERGDSAVYLCASSSDRAGSTEAFFGQGTRLTVV.

This chain connects TRBV28 to TRBJ1-5, with 8 bases identical to TRBD1. CDR1 is MDHEN, CDR2 SYDVKM, per germline. The CDR3 contains 14 residues. V lost 6 bases to trimming and J lost 6 bases; unmatched junction nucleotides: 7. CDR3 amino acids: CASSGQGRFQPQHF. CDR3 coding DNA: TGTGCCAGCAGCGGACAGGGAAGGTTTCAGCCCCAGCATTTT.

The chain has TRBV7-3 and TRBJ1-4, with D maybe TRBD1 (5 bases). V was trimmed by 5 bases and J by 8 bases, leaving 15 bases between them. The CDR3 spans 14 residues. Germline V gene sequence: CDR1 SGHTA, CDR2 FQGTGA. In nucleotides, the CDR3 is TGTGCCAGCAGCCCAACGGGAGGGGAGGAAAAACTGTTTTTT. Translating gives CASSPTGGEEKLFF.

The rearrangement links TRBV23-1 to TRBJ1-5; D not certain. TRBV23-1 is marked as an open reading frame, function uncertain. Trimming removed 4 bases from V and 0 bases from J, with 13 bases in between. This CDR3 contains 16 residues. The DNA of the CDR3 is TGCGCCAGCAGTCCCCTCGTATCGTATAGCAATCAGCCCCAGCATTTT. It yields the protein CASSPLVSYSNQPQHF.

The CDR3 spells CASSASGTAYEQYF. The DNA for the CDR3 is TGTGCCAGCAGTGCGTCCGGGACAGCCTACGAGCAGTACTTC. The chain couples TRBV6-1 to TRBJ2-7; the match to TRBD1 covers 7 bases. Trimming removed 4 bases from V and 2 bases from J; junction bases left unmatched: 5. The CDR3 is 14 residues long. Germline-derived CDR1 and CDR2 are MNHNS and SASEGT.

This rearrangement joins TRBV5-1 to TRBJ1-2, with TRBD1 as a possible D gene (6 bases). The CDR3 totals 13 residues. Germline lookup yields CDR1 SGHRS and CDR2 YFSETQ. V was shortened by 4 bases and J by 7 bases, with 14 bases between the two germline ends. The CDR3 nucleotides read TGCGCCAGCAGCACTCAGGGGCTCTTTGGCTACACCTTC. Encoded protein: CASSTQGLFGYTF.